The 25 T cell receptor beta chains in this list originate from one sample, sequenced in a study of T cell repertoires in cytomegalovirus infection. TCRdb analysed the reads with MiXCR anew, one entry per CDR3 protein. The table lists approximately 700,000 distinct CDR3 sequences, approximately 40% of them singletons, with roughly 2.8% in the top ten. Material: PBMCs. The source of these receptors is a human donor in good health (CMV status not recorded). Some clones in this sample may be carry-over from other donors' samples.

On this clonotype: One end of the junction varies from germline; a read error may be responsible. The chain joins TRBV28 to TRBJ2-7; a weak D match, TRBD1 (6 bases). The CDR3 runs 13 residues. Germline CDR1 and CDR2: MDHEN and SYDVKM. The CDR3 region has the DNA TGTGCCAGCAGTTATCTAGAACAGGGAAAAGAGCACTTC. It encodes CASSYLEQGKEHF.

V usage is TRBV27 and J usage is TRBJ1-1; 7 bases fit TRBD1. This CDR3 spans 13 amino acids. The V segment lost 9 bases and the J segment 0 bases; nucleotides outside the gene matches: 4. Germline-derived CDR1 and CDR2 are MNHEY and SMNVEV (reference sequence). CDR3 amino acids: CARRQGLNTEAFF. CDR3 nucleotide sequence: TGTGCCAGACGACAGGGCCTGAACACTGAAGCTTTCTTT.

The chain links TRBV12-3 or TRBV12-4 to TRBJ1-1; D gene uncertain. This CDR3 region has 16 residues. V was shortened by 7 bases and J by 0 bases, with 18 bases between the two germline ends. The CDR3 sequence: CASIPLGRLMNTEAFF. CDR3 nucleotides: TGTGCCAGCATTCCATTGGGGAGACTCATGAACACTGAAGCTTTCTTT.

This clonotype was observed many times. CDR3 region: CASSLARGRPAFF. As DNA, the CDR3 is TGTGCCAGCAGCTTAGCTCGGGGGCGCCCGGCTTTCTTT. V gene TRBV7-2 combines with J gene TRBJ1-1; D is perhaps TRBD1 (6 bases). Germline V gene data show CDR1 as SGHTA and CDR2 as FQGNSA. Trimming stripped 0 bases from V and 11 bases from J, with 13 bases between. This CDR3 has 13 residues.

On this clonotype: This may come from a read error, since a much larger clone is one base off. This is likely a read error, given that the CDR3 carries no conserved phenylalanine or tryptophan at its end. The chain couples TRBV7-2 to TRBJ1-5; 7 bases are shared with TRBD1. Germline CDR1 and CDR2: SGHTA and FQGNSA. The CDR3 has 16 residues. V shed 1 base and J 4 bases; nucleotides not matched to a gene: 7. This CDR3 reads CASSLDQGGLNQPQHY. Written as DNA, the CDR3 is TGTGCCAGCAGCTTAGACCAGGGGGGGTTAAATCAGCCCCAGCATTAT.

The rearrangement joins TRBV18 to TRBJ1-1, with a possible D match to TRBD1 (5 bases). CDR3 size: 15 residues. Germline values: CDR1 KGHSH, CDR2 LQKENI. Trimming cost V 0 bases and J 4 bases, with 12 bases left between them. CDR3 amino acids: CASSPPRGRGTEAFF. DNA for the CDR3: TGTGCCAGCTCACCACCTAGGGGCCGAGGCACTGAAGCTTTCTTT.

V usage is TRBV24-1 and J usage is TRBJ1-5; D gene unclear. There are 13 residues in the CDR3. The V and J ends lost 6 bases and 6 bases respectively, with 11 bases between them. Germline CDR1 and CDR2: KGHDR and SFDVKD. The CDR3 DNA follows: TGTGCCACCAGTCGAATAGGAAGTCAGCCCCAGCATTTT. Amino acids: CATSRIGSQPQHF.

The chain is built from TRBV20-1 and TRBJ2-3; D gene uncertain. Germline CDR1 and CDR2: DFQATT and SNEGSKA (reference sequence). The CDR3 is 14 amino acids. The germline V and J ends were trimmed by 6 bases and 0 bases, with 13 bases remaining between them. CDR3 residues: CSASVRASTDTQYF. DNA for the CDR3: TGCAGTGCATCGGTCAGAGCTAGCACAGATACGCAGTATTTT.

The chain carries TRBV24-1 and TRBJ2-7; 7 bases line up with TRBD1. The V gene end was trimmed by 10 bases and the J gene end by 5 bases; junction bases not matched to a gene: 10. The CDR3 is made up of 13 amino acids. CDR1 is KGHDR and CDR2 is SFDVKD in the germline V gene. The CDR3 DNA reads as TGTGCCACATCGGAAGAGGGGGCCGACGAGCAGTACTTC. Its protein product is CATSEEGADEQYF.

This clonotype occurred a few times. The chain uses TRBV12-3 or TRBV12-4 and TRBJ1-6; 7 nucleotides agree with TRBD1. V lost 5 bases to trimming and J lost 11 bases; unmatched junction nucleotides: 9. This CDR3 has 14 amino acids. The CDR3 sequence is CASSLLTGWTPLHF. CDR3 DNA sequence: TGTGCCAGCAGTCTCCTGACAGGGTGGACACCCCTCCACTTT.

A few counts support this clonotype. The J gene is TRBJ2-1, the V gene TRBV6-1; D tentatively reads TRBD1 or TRBD2 (5 bases each). V was shortened by 6 bases and J by 1 base, with 16 bases between the two germline ends. This CDR3 is built from 16 residues. Germline CDR1 is MNHNS and CDR2 is SASEGT. CDR3 nucleotide sequence: TGTGCCAGCAGAGGGGCTCTCGGGGAATCCTACAATGAGCAGTTCTTC. Residues: CASRGALGESYNEQFF.

This clonotype was observed a few times. J is TRBJ2-1 and V is TRBV5-4; 14 nucleotides agree with TRBD2. V was pared by 4 bases and J by 9 bases, with 6 bases of the junction left unmatched. Germline assignment: CDR1 SGHNT and CDR2 YYREEE (reference sequence). The CDR3 has 15 residues. The chain's CDR3 is CASSPGTSGSGEQFF. The CDR3 coding sequence is TGTGCCAGCAGCCCCGGGACTAGCGGGAGCGGTGAGCAGTTCTTC.

This clonotype has only a few counts. The rearrangement uses TRBV6-1 and TRBJ1-5; 8 positions match TRBD1. The V gene's germline CDR1 is MNHNS and CDR2 SASEGT. The junction had 12 bases not matched to a gene; V was cut back by 5 bases and J by 0 bases. This CDR3 comprises 18 residues. The CDR3 sequence is CASSPRGTGAYSNQPQHF. DNA of the CDR3: TGTGCCAGCAGTCCCCGGGGGACAGGCGCCTATAGCAATCAGCCCCAGCATTTT.

This clonotype came up a few times. The chain carries TRBV19 and TRBJ2-2, with 8 bases lining up with TRBD2. Germline V CDR1 and CDR2: LNHDA, SQIVND (reference sequence). There are 17 residues in the CDR3. V lost 4 bases and J lost 5; bases outside the gene matches: 12. The CDR3 protein is CASSSMRWGTSTGELFF. For the CDR3, the DNA is TGTGCCAGTAGTAGCATGCGATGGGGGACTAGTACCGGGGAGCTGTTTTTT.

The chain couples TRBV5-4 to TRBJ2-1, with D possibly TRBD2 on 7 matching bases. Germline assignment: CDR1 SGHNT and CDR2 YYREEE (reference sequence). The CDR3 extends over 15 amino acids. Trimming removed 4 bases from V and 6 bases from J, with 17 bases in between. The CDR3 loop reads CASSPRGGQGNEQFF. The CDR3 DNA is TGTGCCAGCAGCCCAAGGGGGGGCCAAGGCAATGAGCAGTTCTTC.

This clonotype appeared a few times. J is TRBJ1-2 and V is TRBV20-1; D remains unclear. CDR1 and CDR2 (germline): DFQATT, SNEGSKA (reference sequence). V lost 5 bases and J lost 6, with 16 bases in between. The CDR3 spans 13 residues. The CDR3 nucleotides are TGCAGTGCTGCCCGCCTGGTTGCCGATGGCTACACCTTC. Amino acid sequence: CSAARLVADGYTF.

There are a few counts of this clonotype. V gene TRBV28 combines with J gene TRBJ1-2, with a tentative D call TRBD1 (5 bases). The CDR3 contains 14 residues. CDR1 MDHEN and CDR2 SYDVKM come from the germline V gene. Trimming took off 6 bases at V and 7 bases at J, with 18 bases between the two ends. The CDR3 here is CASRPSGGGGGYTF. The CDR3 DNA is TGTGCCAGCAGACCCAGCGGGGGTGGGGGTGGCTACACCTTC.

Many counts were recorded for this clonotype. The chain combines TRBV7-2 with TRBJ1-3; D gene unclear. The CDR3 is made up of 15 amino acids. CDR1 is SGHTA and CDR2 is FQGNSA in the germline V gene. V was cut by 4 bases and J by 2 bases, with 12 bases left in between. CDR3 sequence: CASSSRGGAGNTIYF. CDR3 nucleotides: TGTGCCAGCAGCTCCCGAGGCGGAGCTGGAAACACCATATATTTT.

The V call is TRBV10-3, the J call TRBJ2-1; D is possibly TRBD2 (5 bases). The CDR3 covers 13 residues. V lost 7 bases and J lost 6, with 13 bases in between. The V gene's germline CDR1 is ENHRY and CDR2 SYGVKD. CDR3 coding DNA: TGTGCCATCACCCCCTCAAGCGGCAATGAGCAGTTCTTC. This codes for CAITPSSGNEQFF.

This clonotype was recorded a few times. V usage is TRBV5-5 and J usage is TRBJ1-1, with D unresolved. V dropped 1 base and J dropped 7 bases, with 8 bases sitting between them. CDR1 and CDR2 from the germline V gene are SGHKS and YYEKEE (reference sequence). The CDR3 extends over 12 amino acids. CDR3 DNA sequence: TGTGCCAGCAGCTTGCTTCGTGGTGAAGCTTTCTTT. It translates to CASSLLRGEAFF.

This chain joins TRBV6-6 and TRBJ1-6; D not resolved. V was clipped by 4 bases and J by 4 bases, with 11 bases between them. The germline V gene encodes CDR1 MNHNY and CDR2 SVGAGI (reference sequence). The CDR3 covers 15 residues. CDR3 amino acids: CASSLKGLYNSPLHF. The CDR3 DNA reads as TGTGCCAGCAGTTTAAAAGGATTGTATAATTCACCCCTCCACTTT.

In its sample, this clonotype was seen a few times. This chain connects TRBV2 to TRBJ2-7, with D unclear. The CDR3 spans 12 residues. Trimming stripped 6 bases from V and 4 bases from J, with 10 bases between. Germline V gene sequence: CDR1 SNHLY, CDR2 FYNNEI. The CDR3 is CASRQDPYEQYF. The DNA for the CDR3 is TGTGCCAGCAGGCAGGACCCGTACGAGCAGTACTTC.

This clonotype showed up just a few times. The rearrangement links TRBV5-1 to TRBJ1-1; D uncertain. The CDR3 extends over 13 amino acids. V was clipped by 4 bases and J by 3 bases, with 10 bases between them. Germline assignment: CDR1 SGHRS and CDR2 YFSETQ. The CDR3 region has the DNA TGCGCCAGCAGCCGAGCCAGAGACACTGAAGCTTTCTTT. It yields the protein CASSRARDTEAFF. Based on the CDR3 plus reference TRBV5-1 and TRBJ1-1, the full variable domain is KAGVTQTPRYLIKTRGQQVTLSCSPISGHRSVSWYQQTPGQGLQFLFEYFSETQRNKGNFPGRFSGRQFSNSRSEMNVSTLELGDSALYLCASSRARDTEAFFGQGTRLTVV.

At least ten counts were recorded for this clonotype. The chain recombines TRBV7-2 with TRBJ2-3; the match to TRBD2 covers 9 bases. Looked up from germline, CDR1 is SGHTA and CDR2 is FQGNSA. The trim removed 2 bases at V and 6 bases at J, leaving 6 bases unmatched. CDR3 size: 15 residues. The CDR3 bases are TGTGCCAGCAGCTTAACTAGCGGGCCCCGGGATACGCAGTATTTT. The encoded protein is CASSLTSGPRDTQYF.

A few counts support this clonotype. The chain carries TRBV11-3 and TRBJ2-3; D is uncertain. V lost 1 base to trimming and J lost 1 base, with 12 bases between them. This CDR3 has 16 amino acids. CDR1 is SGHNT and CDR2 is YENEEA in the germline V gene. This CDR3 reads CASSLGAAWGTDTQYF. The CDR3 coding sequence is TGTGCCAGCAGCTTAGGGGCGGCATGGGGCACAGATACGCAGTATTTT.